The rows below give T cell receptor beta chains drawn from one sample of a study of T-cell reconstitution after alpha-beta-depleted transplantation in children. MiXCR, applied by TCRdb to the PCR reads, yields one record per CDR3 protein. The sample includes about 640,000 distinct CDR3 sequences, about 15% of them seen just once. The sequenced sample was PBMCs from the stem cell graft donor, obtained from the stem cell graft. The receptors were sampled from a human donor who donated a stem cell graft to a child with acute myeloid leukemia. Each CDR3 is given with its conserved first and last residue. A D gene is named only where the DNA matches it firmly. The size of a clone is reported for some rows only, either as once, few or many, or as a class for expanded clones.

cdr3_length,d_call,clone_size,v_call,j_call,cdr3_aa,cdr3_nt
18,TRBD1,-,TRBV11-2,TRBJ2-6,CASSLVGTGATGANVLTF,TGTGCCAGCAGCTTAGTTGGGACAGGGGCAACCGGGGCCAACGTCCTGACTTTC
15,-,-,TRBV5-1,TRBJ1-5,CASSWTGQSNQPQHF,TGCGCCAGCAGCTGGACCGGACAGTCCAATCAGCCCCAGCATTTT
13,-,many,TRBV20-1,TRBJ1-4,CSARDTNREKLFF,TGCAGTGCTAGAGATACCAACAGGGAAAAACTGTTTTTT
15,TRBD2,-,TRBV7-2,TRBJ2-1,CASSFLGLDSNEQFF,TGTGCCAGCAGCTTTCTTGGACTAGACTCAAATGAGCAGTTCTTC
11,-,many,TRBV29-1,TRBJ1-1,CSVHVGAEAFF,TGCAGCGTCCACGTCGGGGCTGAAGCTTTCTTT
17,TRBD2,-,TRBV7-2,TRBJ2-2,CASSSSTSGGGTGELFF,TGTGCCAGCAGCTCCTCTACTAGCGGGGGCGGAACCGGGGAGCTGTTTTTT
13,-,-,TRBV9,TRBJ2-7,CASSVEGGPKQYF,TGTGCCAGCAGCGTAGAGGGGGGACCGAAACAGTACTTC
14,-,many,TRBV20-1,TRBJ1-5,CSARHSYSNQPQHF,TGCAGTGCTAGACACAGCTATAGCAATCAGCCCCAGCATTTT
14,-,-,TRBV27,TRBJ1-5,CASRAGVDNQPQHF,TGTGCCAGCAGGGCAGGGGTGGACAATCAGCCCCAGCATTTT
15,-,-,TRBV20-1,TRBJ1-5,CSARVTRYSNQPQHF,TGCAGTGCTAGAGTGACCCGATATAGCAATCAGCCCCAGCATTTT
11,-,many,TRBV20-1,TRBJ2-2,CSAPIGGELFF,TGCAGTGCTCCTATTGGCGGGGAGCTGTTTTTT
14,-,few,TRBV7-9,TRBJ2-3,CASSFPGYTDTQYF,TGTGCCAGCAGCTTTCCGGGGTACACAGATACGCAGTATTTT
17,-,few,TRBV25-1,TRBJ2-3,CASSEYFRSGGADTQYF,TGTGCCAGCAGTGAATATTTCCGGTCGGGGGGCGCAGATACGCAGTATTTT
13,-,-,TRBV6-2/TRBV6-3,TRBJ2-5,CASTKRGRETQYF,TGTGCCAGCACTAAACGTGGGCGGGAGACCCAGTACTTC
14,-,-,TRBV2,TRBJ1-1,CASSRLGSRTEAFF,TGTGCCAGCAGTCGCTTAGGGTCCAGGACTGAAGCTTTCTTT
13,-,few,TRBV10-2,TRBJ1-1,CASRATMNTEAFF,TGCGCCAGCAGAGCTACCATGAACACTGAAGCTTTCTTT
13,-,many,TRBV20-1,TRBJ1-4,CSARNRRSEKLFF,TGCAGTGCTAGAAATAGGCGTAGCGAAAAACTGTTTTTT
12,-,many,TRBV29-1,TRBJ1-5,CSVGEAGQPQHF,TGCAGCGTTGGGGAGGCTGGACAGCCCCAGCATTTT
15,-,many,TRBV20-1,TRBJ2-7,CSALPPTGMDYEQYF,TGCAGTGCTCTCCCTCCGACAGGAATGGACTACGAGCAGTACTTC
15,TRBD1,few,TRBV4-3,TRBJ2-7,CASSQVRTGGYEQYF,TGCGCCAGCAGCCAAGTTCGAACAGGGGGCTACGAGCAGTACTTC
16,-,-,TRBV5-1,TRBJ2-2,CASSPGGGERTGELFF,TGCGCCAGCAGCCCAGGAGGCGGGGAGAGGACCGGGGAGCTGTTTTTT
15,-,many,TRBV12-3/TRBV12-4,TRBJ2-1,CASSLEPAETNEQFF,TGTGCCAGCAGTTTGGAACCGGCAGAAACCAATGAGCAGTTCTTC
12,-,few,TRBV5-1,TRBJ2-5,CASSADQETQYF,TGCGCCAGCAGCGCGGACCAAGAGACCCAGTACTTC
13,-,-,TRBV6-2/TRBV6-3,TRBJ1-1,CASSYYDSQGAFF,TGTGCCAGCAGTTACTATGACAGTCAGGGAGCTTTCTTT
14,-,-,TRBV7-2,TRBJ1-1,CASRPGTPREGAFF,TGTGCCAGCCGTCCCGGGACCCCGAGGGAAGGAGCTTTCTTT
14,TRBD1,many,TRBV12-3/TRBV12-4,TRBJ1-5,CASSDRGSNQPQHF,TGTGCCAGCAGCGACAGGGGGAGCAATCAGCCCCAGCATTTT
12,-,many,TRBV12-3/TRBV12-4,TRBJ1-5,CASRWVGEPQHF,TGTGCCAGCAGATGGGTGGGGGAGCCCCAGCATTTT
17,TRBD2,-,TRBV7-2,TRBJ2-3,CASSPRLAFTSTDTQYF,TGTGCCAGCAGCCCGCGACTAGCGTTCACTAGCACAGATACGCAGTATTTT
13,-,-,TRBV20-1,TRBJ1-5,CSANEQVNQPQHF,TGCAGTGCTAACGAACAGGTCAATCAGCCCCAGCATTTT
13,-,many,TRBV12-3/TRBV12-4,TRBJ1-6,CASSLEVGSPLHF,TGTGCCAGCAGTTTAGAGGTGGGGTCACCCCTCCACTTT